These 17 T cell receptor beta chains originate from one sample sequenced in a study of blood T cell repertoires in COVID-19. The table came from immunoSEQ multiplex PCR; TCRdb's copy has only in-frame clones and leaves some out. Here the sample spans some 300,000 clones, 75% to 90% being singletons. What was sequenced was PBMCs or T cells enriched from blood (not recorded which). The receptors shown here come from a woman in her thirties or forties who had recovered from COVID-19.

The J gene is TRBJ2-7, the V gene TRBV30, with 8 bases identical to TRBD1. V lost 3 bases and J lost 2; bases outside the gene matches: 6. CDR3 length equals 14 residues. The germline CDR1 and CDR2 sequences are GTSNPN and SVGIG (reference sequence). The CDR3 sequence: CAWRETGETYEQYF. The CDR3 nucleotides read TGTGCCTGGAGAGAGACAGGGGAAACCTACGAGCAGTACTTC. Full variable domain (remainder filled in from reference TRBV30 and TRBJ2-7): SQTIHQWPATLVQPVGSPLSLECTVEGTSNPNLYWYRQAAGRGLQLLFYSVGIGQISSEVPQNLSASRPQDRQFILSSKKLLLSDSGFYLCAWRETGETYEQYFGPGTRLTVT.

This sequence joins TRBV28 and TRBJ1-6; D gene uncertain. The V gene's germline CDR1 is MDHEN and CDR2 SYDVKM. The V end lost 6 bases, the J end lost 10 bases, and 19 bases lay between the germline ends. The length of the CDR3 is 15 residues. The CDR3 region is CASSPGGPLHSPLHF. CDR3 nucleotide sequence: TGTGCCAGCAGCCCAGGAGGGCCGCTCCACTCACCCCTCCACTTT.

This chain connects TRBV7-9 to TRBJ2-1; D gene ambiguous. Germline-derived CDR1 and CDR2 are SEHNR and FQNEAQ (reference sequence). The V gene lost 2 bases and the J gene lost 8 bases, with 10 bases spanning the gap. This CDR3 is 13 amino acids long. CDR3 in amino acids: CASSLKSADEQFF. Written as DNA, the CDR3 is TGTGCCAGCAGCTTAAAATCCGCGGATGAGCAGTTCTTC.

For the CDR3, the DNA is TGTGCCAGCAGCTTACCGGGTGTAATGTATGGCTACACCTTC. Its protein is CASSLPGVMYGYTF. The chain uses TRBV7-2 and TRBJ1-2; D call uncertain. The germline gives CDR1 SGHTA, CDR2 FQGNSA. V was clipped by 2 bases and J by 5 bases, with 12 bases between them. This CDR3 comprises 14 residues. Combining the CDR3 with reference TRBV7-2 and TRBJ1-2 gives the whole variable domain GAGVSQSPSNKVTEKGKDVELRCDPISGHTALYWYRQSLGQGLEFLIYFQGNSAPDKSGLPSDRFSAERTGGSVSTLTIQRTQQEDSAVYLCASSLPGVMYGYTFGSGTRLTVV.

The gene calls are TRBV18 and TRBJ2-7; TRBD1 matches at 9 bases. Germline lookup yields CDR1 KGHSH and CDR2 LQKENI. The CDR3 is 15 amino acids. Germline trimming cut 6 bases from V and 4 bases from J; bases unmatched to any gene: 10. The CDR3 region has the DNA TGTGCCAGCTCGTCAACAGGGGGCGGTTCGTACGAGCAGTACTTC. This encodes CASSSTGGGSYEQYF.

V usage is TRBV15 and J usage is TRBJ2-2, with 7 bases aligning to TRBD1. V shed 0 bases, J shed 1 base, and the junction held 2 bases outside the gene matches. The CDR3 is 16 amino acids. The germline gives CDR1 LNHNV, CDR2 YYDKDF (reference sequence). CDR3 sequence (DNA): TGTGCCACCAGCAGAGATGGGACAGTGAACACCGGGGAGCTGTTTTTT. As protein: CATSRDGTVNTGELFF.

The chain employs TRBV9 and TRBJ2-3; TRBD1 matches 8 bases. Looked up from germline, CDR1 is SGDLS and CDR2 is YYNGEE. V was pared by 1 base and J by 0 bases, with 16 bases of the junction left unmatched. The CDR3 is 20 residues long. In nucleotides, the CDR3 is TGTGCCAGCAGCGTAAGACCCACAGGGGGGACAATCACTAGCACAGATACGCAGTATTTT. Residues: CASSVRPTGGTITSTDTQYF.

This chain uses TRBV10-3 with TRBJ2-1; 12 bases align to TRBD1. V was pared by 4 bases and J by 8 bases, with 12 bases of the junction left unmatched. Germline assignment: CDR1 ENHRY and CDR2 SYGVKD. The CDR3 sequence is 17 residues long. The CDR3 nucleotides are TGTGCCATCAGTGGCCCTCAGGGACAGGGGGCGCGGGATGAGCAGTTCTTC. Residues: CAISGPQGQGARDEQFF.

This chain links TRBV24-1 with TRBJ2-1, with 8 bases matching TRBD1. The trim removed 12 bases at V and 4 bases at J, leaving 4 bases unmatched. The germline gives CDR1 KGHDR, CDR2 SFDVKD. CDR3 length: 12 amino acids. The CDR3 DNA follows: TGTGCCTCTGGGACAGGTTACAATGAGCAGTTCTTC. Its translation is CASGTGYNEQFF.

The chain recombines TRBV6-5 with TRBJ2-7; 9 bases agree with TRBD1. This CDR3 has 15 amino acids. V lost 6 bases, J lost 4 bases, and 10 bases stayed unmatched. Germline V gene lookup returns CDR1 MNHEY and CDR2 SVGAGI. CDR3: CASSKDRGMIYEQYF. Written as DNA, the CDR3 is TGTGCCAGCAGCAAGGACAGGGGAATGATTTACGAGCAGTACTTC.

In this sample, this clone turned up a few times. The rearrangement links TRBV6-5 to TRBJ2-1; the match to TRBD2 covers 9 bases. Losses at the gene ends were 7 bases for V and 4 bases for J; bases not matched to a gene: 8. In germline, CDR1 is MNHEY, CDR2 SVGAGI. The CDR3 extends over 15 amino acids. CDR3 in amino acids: CASTPPLAGYNEQFF. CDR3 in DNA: TGTGCCAGCACCCCCCCCCTAGCGGGGTACAATGAGCAGTTCTTC.

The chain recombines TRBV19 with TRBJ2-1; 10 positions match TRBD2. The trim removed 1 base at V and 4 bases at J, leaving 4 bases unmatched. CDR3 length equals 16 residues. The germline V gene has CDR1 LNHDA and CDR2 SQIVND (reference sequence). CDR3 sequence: CASSIASGGLYNEQFF. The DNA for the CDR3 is TGTGCCAGTAGTATAGCTAGCGGGGGCCTGTACAATGAGCAGTTCTTC. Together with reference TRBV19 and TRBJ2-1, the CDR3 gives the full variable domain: DGGITQSPKYLFRKEGQNVTLSCEQNLNHDAMYWYRQDPGQGLRLIYYSQIVNDFQKGDIAEGYSVSREKKESFPLTVTSAQKNPTAFYLCASSIASGGLYNEQFFGPGTRLTVL.

The CDR3 sequence is CASSPTGGSNEKLFF. The DNA of the CDR3 is TGTGCCAGCAGCCCAACAGGGGGGTCTAATGAAAAACTGTTTTTT. The J gene is TRBJ1-4, the V gene TRBV11-2; 8 nucleotides agree with TRBD1. CDR1 is SGHAT, CDR2 FQNNGV, per germline. V trimming: 5 bases; J trimming: 3 bases; junction bases outside the gene matches: 5. The CDR3 covers 15 residues.

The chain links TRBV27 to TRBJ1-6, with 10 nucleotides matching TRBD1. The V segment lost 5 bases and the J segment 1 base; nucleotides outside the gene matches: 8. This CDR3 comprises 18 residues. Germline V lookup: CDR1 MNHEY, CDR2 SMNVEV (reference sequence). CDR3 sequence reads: CASSPRTGGTSYNSPLHF. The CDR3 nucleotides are TGTGCCAGCAGTCCTAGGACAGGGGGGACGTCCTATAATTCACCCCTCCACTTT.

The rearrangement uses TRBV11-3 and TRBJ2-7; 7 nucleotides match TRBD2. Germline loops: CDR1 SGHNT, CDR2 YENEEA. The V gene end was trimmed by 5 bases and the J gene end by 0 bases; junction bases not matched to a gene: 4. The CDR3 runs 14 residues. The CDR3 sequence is CASSLGGNSYEQYF. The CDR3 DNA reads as TGTGCCAGCAGCCTGGGAGGGAACTCCTACGAGCAGTACTTC.

The CDR3 loop is CATSKWSSYNEQFF. CDR3 coding DNA: TGTGCCACCAGTAAATGGAGCTCCTACAATGAGCAGTTCTTC. The chain combines TRBV24-1 with TRBJ2-1; D remains ambiguous. The CDR3 length is 14 residues. Trimming stripped 6 bases from V and 0 bases from J, with 8 bases between. Germline V gene data show CDR1 as KGHDR and CDR2 as SFDVKD.

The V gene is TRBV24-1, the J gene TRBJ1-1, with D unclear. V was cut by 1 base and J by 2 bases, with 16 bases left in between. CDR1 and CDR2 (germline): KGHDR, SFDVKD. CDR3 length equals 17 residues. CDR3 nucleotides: TGTGCCACCAGTGATTTATGGCGGGAGTCCCAAAACACTGAAGCTTTCTTT. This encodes CATSDLWRESQNTEAFF.